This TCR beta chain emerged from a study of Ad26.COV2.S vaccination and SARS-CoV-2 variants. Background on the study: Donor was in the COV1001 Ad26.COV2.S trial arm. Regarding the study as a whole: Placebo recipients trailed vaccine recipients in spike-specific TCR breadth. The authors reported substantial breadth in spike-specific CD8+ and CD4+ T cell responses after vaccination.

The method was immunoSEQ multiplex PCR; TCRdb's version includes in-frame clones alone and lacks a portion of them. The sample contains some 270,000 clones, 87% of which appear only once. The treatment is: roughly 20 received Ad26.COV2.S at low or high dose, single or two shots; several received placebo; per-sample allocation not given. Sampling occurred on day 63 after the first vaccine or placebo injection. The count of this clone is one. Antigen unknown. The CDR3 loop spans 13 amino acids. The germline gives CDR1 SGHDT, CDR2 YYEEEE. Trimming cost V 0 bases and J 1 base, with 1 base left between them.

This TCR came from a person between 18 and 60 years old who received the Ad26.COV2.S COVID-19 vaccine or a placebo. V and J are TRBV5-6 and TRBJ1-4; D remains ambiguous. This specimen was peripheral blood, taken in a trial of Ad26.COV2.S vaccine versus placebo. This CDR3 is CASSLETNEKLFF. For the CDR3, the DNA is TGTGCCAGCAGCTTGGAAACTAATGAAAAACTGTTTTTT. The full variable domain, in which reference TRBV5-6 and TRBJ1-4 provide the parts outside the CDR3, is DAGVTQSPTHLIKTRGQQVTLRCSPKSGHDTVSWYQQALGQGPQFIFQYYEEEERQRGNFPDRFSGHQFPNYSSELNVNALLLGDSALYLCASSLETNEKLFFGSGTQLSVL.